The rows below give T cell receptor beta chains drawn from one sample of a study of patients and donors after allogeneic stem cell transplantation. TCRdb re-called the RT-PCR reads with MiXCR, one entry per CDR3 protein. Of about a million distinct CDR3 sequences in the sample, roughly 18% are singletons; the top ten hold roughly 6.4%. The sequenced sample consisted of blood, either unsorted or a sorted T cell fraction (not recorded which). These receptors originate from a human donor who was either an allogeneic HSCT recipient or a stem cell or donor lymphocyte infusion donor (not recorded which). It is not recorded whose cells these are; they may come from a transplant donor. CDR3s include the opening cysteine and the closing phenylalanine or tryptophan. Fields, in order: J gene, clone size, V gene, D gene, CDR3 DNA, CDR3 protein. A D gene is named only where the DNA matches it firmly. The listing skips clone size in some rows; elsewhere it reads once, few, many or a size class.

j_gene: TRBJ1-6; abundance: few; v_gene: TRBV14; d_gene: NA; CDR3nt: TGTGCCAGCAGCCCTCGGACGGCCGCTCAGCCCCTCCACTTT; CDR3aa: CASSPRTAAQPLHF
j_gene: TRBJ2-7; abundance: few; v_gene: TRBV6-1; d_gene: NA; CDR3nt: TGTGCCAGCAGTACCTCGCACCTGGGTACGAATTACGAGCAGTACTTC; CDR3aa: CASSTSHLGTNYEQYF
j_gene: TRBJ1-2; abundance: few; v_gene: TRBV9; d_gene: NA; CDR3nt: TGTGCCAGCAGCGTAGCGGACCCTAAGAGATATGGCTACACCTTC; CDR3aa: CASSVADPKRYGYTF
j_gene: TRBJ1-3; abundance: NA; v_gene: TRBV12-3/TRBV12-4; d_gene: NA; CDR3nt: TGTGCCAGCAGTTTATCGCCGGGAGGTGGAAACACCATATATTTT; CDR3aa: CASSLSPGGGNTIYF
j_gene: TRBJ2-7; abundance: NA; v_gene: TRBV6-5; d_gene: TRBD1; CDR3nt: TGTGCCAGCAGTTATTTCCCGGAACCCAGGGGGTACGAGCAGTACTTC; CDR3aa: CASSYFPEPRGYEQYF
j_gene: TRBJ2-7; abundance: NA; v_gene: TRBV29-1; d_gene: TRBD1; CDR3nt: TGCAGCGTTATGGACAGGGGGGAGCCCGGCTCCCCCTACGAGCAGTACTTC; CDR3aa: CSVMDRGEPGSPYEQYF
j_gene: TRBJ2-1; abundance: NA; v_gene: TRBV20-1; d_gene: TRBD1; CDR3nt: TGCAGTGCTAGAGATCGGGGGAGGGGGACAGGGAATGAGCAGTTCTTC; CDR3aa: CSARDRGRGTGNEQFF
j_gene: TRBJ2-5; abundance: NA; v_gene: TRBV20-1; d_gene: NA; CDR3nt: TGCAGTGCTAGTACCCTCGCCGCTCGAGAGACCCAGTACTTC; CDR3aa: CSASTLAARETQYF
j_gene: TRBJ2-1; abundance: NA; v_gene: TRBV9; d_gene: NA; CDR3nt: TGTGCCAGCAGCCCTCCCCCCGGAATCAATGAGCAGTTCTTC; CDR3aa: CASSPPPGINEQFF
j_gene: TRBJ2-7; abundance: NA; v_gene: TRBV7-6; d_gene: TRBD2; CDR3nt: TGTGCCAGCAGCTTAGGTGGGAGGGGATCGACCTTCTACGAGCAGTACTTC; CDR3aa: CASSLGGRGSTFYEQYF
j_gene: TRBJ2-4; abundance: few; v_gene: TRBV5-1; d_gene: TRBD2; CDR3nt: TGCGCCAGCAGCTTGCTAGCGGGGATAGCCAAAAACATTCAGTACTTC; CDR3aa: CASSLLAGIAKNIQYF
j_gene: TRBJ1-3; abundance: NA; v_gene: TRBV5-1; d_gene: TRBD1; CDR3nt: TGCGCCAGCAGCTTTGAGGGGGCGCCTGGAAACACCATATATTTT; CDR3aa: CASSFEGAPGNTIYF
j_gene: TRBJ1-5; abundance: few; v_gene: TRBV21-1; d_gene: NA; CDR3nt: TGTGCCAGCAGCAAAAGGGGACGCTCCAATCAGCCCCAGCATTTT; CDR3aa: CASSKRGRSNQPQHF
j_gene: TRBJ2-1; abundance: NA; v_gene: TRBV20-1; d_gene: TRBD2; CDR3nt: TGCAGTGCTAGAGGGTCCCGGACTAGCGGGAACTCCTACAATGAGCAGTTCTTC; CDR3aa: CSARGSRTSGNSYNEQFF
j_gene: TRBJ1-5; abundance: NA; v_gene: TRBV20-1; d_gene: TRBD1; CDR3nt: TGCAGTGCTAGGCGAAGACAGGGTAGGAATCAGCCCCAGCATTTT; CDR3aa: CSARRRQGRNQPQHF
j_gene: TRBJ1-4; abundance: few; v_gene: TRBV12-3/TRBV12-4; d_gene: NA; CDR3nt: TGTGCCAGCAGTGAACAGGGCTTGGGTAATGAAAAACTGTTTTTT; CDR3aa: CASSEQGLGNEKLFF
j_gene: TRBJ2-1; abundance: NA; v_gene: TRBV2; d_gene: NA; CDR3nt: TGTGCCAGCAGGGACTCCCCAGTCAATGAGCAGTTCTTC; CDR3aa: CASRDSPVNEQFF
j_gene: TRBJ2-3; abundance: NA; v_gene: TRBV7-2; d_gene: NA; CDR3nt: TGTGCCAGCAGCTTAGAGGGCGCCGCAGGGGATACGCAGTATTTT; CDR3aa: CASSLEGAAGDTQYF
j_gene: TRBJ2-5; abundance: NA; v_gene: TRBV5-1; d_gene: TRBD2; CDR3nt: TGCGCCAGCAGCTTGGGACTAGCGGGGGGTCCCCAAGAGACCCAGTACTTC; CDR3aa: CASSLGLAGGPQETQYF
j_gene: TRBJ2-7; abundance: few; v_gene: TRBV29-1; d_gene: NA; CDR3nt: TGCAGCGTAGTAAAAGGTGACCCCTGGTACGAGCAGTACTTC; CDR3aa: CSVVKGDPWYEQYF
j_gene: TRBJ2-1; abundance: few; v_gene: TRBV20-1; d_gene: NA; CDR3nt: TGCAGTGCTAGTAGGGGAGGCGGTGAGCAGTTCTTC; CDR3aa: CSASRGGGEQFF
j_gene: TRBJ1-6; abundance: NA; v_gene: TRBV13; d_gene: NA; CDR3nt: TGTGCCAGCAGCACAAAGGCCGGGGCGGCCCTCCACTTT; CDR3aa: CASSTKAGAALHF
j_gene: TRBJ1-6; abundance: few; v_gene: TRBV12-3/TRBV12-4; d_gene: NA; CDR3nt: TGTGCCAGCAGTTTAGAGGGGGGGGCTGGTAATTCACCCCTCCACTTT; CDR3aa: CASSLEGGAGNSPLHF
j_gene: TRBJ1-1; abundance: few; v_gene: TRBV18; d_gene: NA; CDR3nt: TGTGCCAGCTCTAACCGGGACACTGAAGCTTTCTTT; CDR3aa: CASSNRDTEAFF
j_gene: TRBJ1-5; abundance: few; v_gene: TRBV10-3; d_gene: TRBD1; CDR3nt: TGTGCCATCAGCACAGGGGAGAGTAATCAGCCCCAGCATTTT; CDR3aa: CAISTGESNQPQHF
j_gene: TRBJ2-7; abundance: NA; v_gene: TRBV3-1; d_gene: NA; CDR3nt: TGTGCCAGCAGCCAAGTCCCCGGGGCGTTCTCCTACGAGCAGTACTTC; CDR3aa: CASSQVPGAFSYEQYF
j_gene: TRBJ1-1; abundance: once; v_gene: TRBV18; d_gene: NA; CDR3nt: TGTGCCAGCTCACCACGAGACAGTCTCATGAACACTGAAGCTTTCTTT; CDR3aa: CASSPRDSLMNTEAFF
j_gene: TRBJ2-1; abundance: NA; v_gene: TRBV4-1; d_gene: NA; CDR3nt: TGCGCCAGCAGCCAAGATATGGCGACAGGCCACTACAATGAGCAGTTCTTC; CDR3aa: CASSQDMATGHYNEQFF
j_gene: TRBJ2-3; abundance: many; v_gene: TRBV12-3/TRBV12-4; d_gene: TRBD2; CDR3nt: TGTGCCAGCAGTCCCTCTTCCGGGGGGGCTGAAGATACGCAGTATTTT; CDR3aa: CASSPSSGGAEDTQYF
j_gene: TRBJ1-2; abundance: NA; v_gene: TRBV20-1; d_gene: NA; CDR3nt: TGCAGTGCTAGGATAGGATGGCCCTATGGCTACACCTTC; CDR3aa: CSARIGWPYGYTF
j_gene: TRBJ2-3; abundance: many; v_gene: TRBV7-2; d_gene: NA; CDR3nt: TGTGCCAGCAGCTTAAGGGAAAGCACAGATACGCAGTATTTT; CDR3aa: CASSLRESTDTQYF
j_gene: TRBJ2-6; abundance: few; v_gene: TRBV12-3/TRBV12-4; d_gene: NA; CDR3nt: TGTGCCAGCAATTTCCTCCTCGCGGACTCTGGGGCCAACGTCCTGACTTTC; CDR3aa: CASNFLLADSGANVLTF
j_gene: TRBJ2-7; abundance: NA; v_gene: TRBV7-2; d_gene: NA; CDR3nt: TGTGCCAGCAGCCATAGGACAGTGGCCCCCTACGAGCAGTACTTC; CDR3aa: CASSHRTVAPYEQYF
j_gene: TRBJ2-2; abundance: once; v_gene: TRBV5-1; d_gene: NA; CDR3nt: TGCGCCAGCAGCTTGGGGTCATCGGTTGCCGGGGAGCTGTTTTTT; CDR3aa: CASSLGSSVAGELFF
j_gene: TRBJ2-1; abundance: few; v_gene: TRBV3-1; d_gene: NA; CDR3nt: TGTGCCAGCAGGCGTGGGACTTCTGAGCAGTTCTTC; CDR3aa: CASRRGTSEQFF
j_gene: TRBJ2-2; abundance: few; v_gene: TRBV9; d_gene: TRBD2; CDR3nt: TGTGCCAGCAGCACACCCGCACCGGGACTAGGGGCCGGGGAGCTGTTTTTT; CDR3aa: CASSTPAPGLGAGELFF
j_gene: TRBJ2-5; abundance: NA; v_gene: TRBV6-2/TRBV6-3; d_gene: NA; CDR3nt: TGTGCCAGCAGTTATTGGGAAAAAGAGACCCAGTACTTC; CDR3aa: CASSYWEKETQYF
j_gene: TRBJ2-5; abundance: NA; v_gene: TRBV7-7; d_gene: TRBD2; CDR3nt: TGTGCTAGCAGCTTAGCGGGCTACCACCAAGAGACCCAGTACTTC; CDR3aa: CASSLAGYHQETQYF
j_gene: TRBJ2-1; abundance: NA; v_gene: TRBV7-9; d_gene: NA; CDR3nt: TGTGCCAGCAGCTTAGTGAGTGACGATGAGCAGTTCTTC; CDR3aa: CASSLVSDDEQFF
j_gene: TRBJ1-1; abundance: few; v_gene: TRBV20-1; d_gene: TRBD1; CDR3nt: TGCAGTGCTAAGGGACAGATCCTTGAAGCTTTCTTT; CDR3aa: CSAKGQILEAFF
j_gene: TRBJ2-6; abundance: few; v_gene: TRBV9; d_gene: NA; CDR3nt: TGTGCCAGCAGCGCGCTTAAGGGGTCTGGGGCCAACGTCCTGACTTTC; CDR3aa: CASSALKGSGANVLTF
j_gene: TRBJ2-5; abundance: NA; v_gene: TRBV5-1; d_gene: TRBD1; CDR3nt: TGCGCCAGCAGCATTCCCCCGGGACAGGGGAGAGAGACCCAGTACTTC; CDR3aa: CASSIPPGQGRETQYF
j_gene: TRBJ2-1; abundance: many; v_gene: TRBV20-1; d_gene: NA; CDR3nt: TGCAGTGCTAGCCAGCACCCCTACAATGAGCAGTTCTTC; CDR3aa: CSASQHPYNEQFF
j_gene: TRBJ2-3; abundance: few; v_gene: TRBV4-2; d_gene: NA; CDR3nt: TGTGCCAGCAGCCAAGACTCGGGGACAGATACGCAGTATTTT; CDR3aa: CASSQDSGTDTQYF
j_gene: TRBJ2-3; abundance: few; v_gene: TRBV6-1; d_gene: TRBD2; CDR3nt: TGTGCCAGCATTGCTAGCGGAAGCACAGATACGCAGTATTTT; CDR3aa: CASIASGSTDTQYF
j_gene: TRBJ1-4; abundance: NA; v_gene: TRBV5-8; d_gene: TRBD1; CDR3nt: TGTGCCACCCCTCCCGCCCGGCGGGACAGGGGGAATGAAAAACTGTTTTTT; CDR3aa: CATPPARRDRGNEKLFF
j_gene: TRBJ2-7; abundance: few; v_gene: TRBV11-2; d_gene: NA; CDR3nt: TGTGCCAGCAGCTTAGATCGGAGGGAGACTTATCTCCTCGAGCAGTACTTC; CDR3aa: CASSLDRRETYLLEQYF
j_gene: TRBJ2-1; abundance: NA; v_gene: TRBV11-2; d_gene: TRBD1; CDR3nt: TGTGCCAGCAGCTTGGCCCGGGACAGGAAGTCGAATGAGCAGTTCTTC; CDR3aa: CASSLARDRKSNEQFF
j_gene: TRBJ1-1; abundance: NA; v_gene: TRBV12-3/TRBV12-4; d_gene: NA; CDR3nt: TGTGCCAGCAGTGGGGACAAGAACACTGAAGCTTTCTTT; CDR3aa: CASSGDKNTEAFF
j_gene: TRBJ2-3; abundance: few; v_gene: TRBV20-1; d_gene: NA; CDR3nt: TGCAGTGCTAATCTAGGGGTGACAGATACGCAGTATTTT; CDR3aa: CSANLGVTDTQYF
j_gene: TRBJ2-7; abundance: few; v_gene: TRBV5-5; d_gene: NA; CDR3nt: TGTGCCAGCAGCTTGGACTCGTCACCTCGCTTACATATCGAGCAGTACTTC; CDR3aa: CASSLDSSPRLHIEQYF
j_gene: TRBJ2-3; abundance: few; v_gene: TRBV5-1; d_gene: TRBD2; CDR3nt: TGCGCCAGCAGCCTTCGGACTAGCGGGGGCCCAGATACGCAGTATTTT; CDR3aa: CASSLRTSGGPDTQYF